These 29 T cell receptor beta chains share one sample of origin, sequenced in a study of T-cell reconstitution after alpha-beta-depleted transplantation in children. As it was prepared, the TCRbeta library received unique molecular identifiers. TCRdb processed the PCR reads anew with MiXCR; each CDR3 protein has one entry. The sample comprises about 490,000 distinct CDR3 sequences, more than 9% of which are singletons, and about 2% rests with the top ten. Sequenced material: PBMCs, taken before TCRalphabeta/CD19-depleted stem cell transplant. Every receptor here comes from a child between 2 and 9 years old with inherited bone marrow failure, due to receive a stem cell transplant.

This clonotype was detected ten times or more. The gene calls are TRBV12-3 or TRBV12-4 and TRBJ2-5, with 7 bases identical to TRBD1. The CDR3 contains 15 residues. V lost 5 bases to trimming and J lost 0 bases; unmatched junction nucleotides: 6. CDR3 sequence: CASSPDRTYQETQYF. The CDR3 coding sequence is TGTGCCAGCAGTCCGGACAGGACCTACCAAGAGACCCAGTACTTC.

This clonotype was recorded at least ten times. This sequence joins TRBV10-3 and TRBJ2-7; tentatively, D is TRBD1 (5 bases). Germline CDR1 ENHRY, CDR2 SYGVKD. Trimming removed 5 bases from V and 2 bases from J, with 7 bases in between. This CDR3 comprises 12 residues. The CDR3 here is CAISPGTYEQYF. The DNA for the CDR3 is TGTGCCATCAGTCCAGGGACCTACGAGCAGTACTTC.

This clonotype occurred many times. The chain recombines TRBV12-3 or TRBV12-4 with TRBJ1-1; the D is unclear. V lost 3 bases and J lost 2, with 7 bases in between. This CDR3 comprises 13 residues. The CDR3, as DNA: TGTGCCAGCAGTTTTGACGGAAACACTGAAGCTTTCTTT. This gives the protein CASSFDGNTEAFF.

Comments on this clonotype: A much larger clone lies one base from this, so it may be a read error. V gene TRBV5-1 combines with J gene TRBJ1-5; possible D gene TRBD1, 5 bases. CDR3 length equals 13 residues. Germline-derived CDR1 and CDR2 are SGHRS and YFSETQ. V was pared by 0 bases and J by 6 bases, with 7 bases between. The CDR3 DNA follows: TGCGCCAGCAGCTTGGGGGACGGTCAGCCCCAGCATTTT. This encodes CASSLGDGQPQHF.

This clonotype was counted at least ten times. The chain carries TRBV12-3 or TRBV12-4 and TRBJ2-5; unclear D gene. The CDR3 sequence is 13 residues long. The V and J ends lost 7 bases and 2 bases respectively, with 11 bases between them. CDR3 region: CASTFLQQETQYF. In nucleotides, the CDR3 is TGTGCCAGCACCTTCCTACAACAAGAGACCCAGTACTTC.

This clonotype has ten or more counts. V is TRBV28 and J is TRBJ2-7; possible D gene TRBD2, 6 bases. The CDR3 totals 16 residues. The V gene's germline CDR1 is MDHEN and CDR2 SYDVKM. Trimming stripped 6 bases from V and 0 bases from J, with 18 bases between. Here the CDR3 DNA reads TGTGCCAGCAGCCGCGGGGTGGGGACCATCTCCTACGAGCAGTACTTC. Its translation is CASSRGVGTISYEQYF.

This clonotype was recorded many times. The genes are TRBV7-9 and TRBJ2-7; tentative D call: TRBD2 (6 bases). In germline, CDR1 is SEHNR, CDR2 FQNEAQ (reference sequence). The CDR3 is 16 amino acids. Trimming took 4 bases from V and 0 from J, leaving 16 bases between them. The CDR3 DNA reads TGTGCCAGCAGCTCAGACTACTCCGGGGGCTCCTACGAGCAGTACTTC. Protein: CASSSDYSGGSYEQYF. The whole variable domain, filled in from reference TRBV7-9 and TRBJ2-7, reads DTGVSQNPRHKITKRGQNVTFRCDPISEHNRLYWYRQTLGQGPEFLTYFQNEAQLEKSRLLSDRFSAERPKGSFSTLEIQRTEQGDSAMYLCASSSDYSGGSYEQYFGPGTRLTVT.

This clonotype was recorded many times. This chain connects TRBV18 to TRBJ2-1, with TRBD1 identical over 7 bases. This CDR3 is 14 amino acids long. Trimming removed 4 bases from V and 6 bases from J; junction bases left unmatched: 6. The V gene's germline CDR1 is KGHSH and CDR2 LQKENI. The CDR3 bases are TGTGCCAGCTCACTAATGACAGGGAGCAATGAGCAGTTCTTC. It encodes CASSLMTGSNEQFF. Full variable domain (remainder filled in from reference TRBV18 and TRBJ2-1): NAGVMQNPRHLVRRRGQEARLRCSPMKGHSHVYWYRQLPEEGLKFMVYLQKENIIDESGMPKERFSAEFPKEGPSILRIQQVVRGDSAAYFCASSLMTGSNEQFFGPGTRLTVL.

This clonotype has a count of ten or more. The chain has TRBV29-1 and TRBJ2-7; weak D call: TRBD2 (5 bases). V dropped 5 bases and J dropped 3 bases, with 14 bases sitting between them. CDR1 SQVTM and CDR2 ANQGSEA come from the germline V gene. This CDR3 has 13 amino acids. The CDR3 coding sequence is TGCAGCGTTTCGGACTCAATGAACTACGAGCAGTACTTC. It codes for CSVSDSMNYEQYF.

This clonotype was detected ten times or more. V and J are TRBV27 and TRBJ1-5; D remains ambiguous. Per the germline V gene, CDR1 is MNHEY and CDR2 is SMNVEV (reference sequence). The V gene lost 6 bases and the J gene lost 2 bases, with 14 bases spanning the gap. CDR3 length equals 15 residues. As DNA, the CDR3 is TGTGCCAGCAGCCTCACCCAGGTGGGCAATCAGCCCCAGCATTTT. Translated, it gives CASSLTQVGNQPQHF.

This clonotype was found many times. The gene calls are TRBV29-1 and TRBJ2-3, with D perhaps TRBD1 (6 bases). Germline CDR1 reads SQVTM; CDR2 reads ANQGSEA. The CDR3 runs to 13 residues. The ends were cut back, 6 bases at V and 6 bases at J, with 16 bases in the middle. CDR3 in amino acids: CSVADRLPDTQYF. CDR3 in DNA: TGCAGCGTCGCTGACAGGCTCCCGGATACGCAGTATTTT.

This clonotype was recorded many times. CDR3 bases: TGTGCCAGCAAGCTCGGGCAGGGGGCTTACGAGCAGTACTTC. Translated, it gives CASKLGQGAYEQYF. The chain couples TRBV27 to TRBJ2-7, with 8 bases that match TRBD1. This CDR3 region has 14 residues. Germline V CDR1 and CDR2: MNHEY, SMNVEV (reference sequence). The junction had 9 bases not matched to a gene; V was cut back by 7 bases and J by 4 bases.

This chain links TRBV12-3 or TRBV12-4 with TRBJ2-2, with a possible D match to TRBD2 (6 bases). This CDR3 has 13 amino acids. V lost 7 bases and J 4 bases, leaving 10 bases between the germline ends. CDR3 region: CASKAGGTGELFF. The DNA of the CDR3 is TGTGCCAGCAAAGCCGGGGGCACCGGGGAGCTGTTTTTT.

The sample holds many counts of this clonotype. The chain employs TRBV4-1 and TRBJ1-1; D possibly corresponds to TRBD1 (5 bases). Trimming stripped 3 bases from V and 3 bases from J, with 17 bases between. CDR3 length: 16 amino acids. The germline V gene encodes CDR1 MGHRA and CDR2 YSYEKL. The CDR3: CASSQLPREVDTEAFF. The DNA of the CDR3 is TGCGCCAGCAGCCAGCTACCCAGGGAGGTGGACACTGAAGCTTTCTTT.

V and J are TRBV5-5 and TRBJ2-5, with 7 nucleotides matching TRBD1. V trimming: 0 bases; J trimming: 2 bases; junction bases outside the gene matches: 4. The CDR3 spans 15 residues. The V gene's germline CDR1 is SGHKS and CDR2 YYEKEE (reference sequence). The CDR3 here is CASSLEGTVQETQYF. CDR3 DNA sequence: TGTGCCAGCAGCTTGGAGGGGACAGTACAAGAGACCCAGTACTTC.

The table lists this clonotype with many counts. The rearrangement joins TRBV4-3 to TRBJ2-7; TRBD1 or TRBD2 may be the D gene (5 bases each). The CDR3 length is 15 residues. Germline assignment: CDR1 LGHNA and CDR2 YSLEER. V was shortened by 0 bases and J by 2 bases, with 11 bases between the two germline ends. CDR3 bases: TGCGCCAGCAGCCAAGATCGGGGCATTCCCTACGAGCAGTACTTC. Translating gives CASSQDRGIPYEQYF.

This clonotype was observed at least ten times. V and J are TRBV7-9 and TRBJ1-6, with unresolved D. V gave up 1 base and J gave up 0 bases, with 7 bases separating them. The V gene's germline CDR1 is SEHNR and CDR2 FQNEAQ (reference sequence). This CDR3 has 16 amino acids. This chain's CDR3 is CASSLETSSYNSPLHF. CDR3 sequence (DNA): TGTGCCAGCAGCTTAGAGACGAGCTCCTATAATTCACCCCTCCACTTT.

Of note for this clonotype: Being one base from a much bigger clone, this may be a read error. The CDR3 DNA is TGCAGTGCTAGTGTAGAGCCAGGGGGCGGCGAGCAGTACTTC. Its protein product is CSASVEPGGGEQYF. V gene TRBV20-1 combines with J gene TRBJ2-7; 8 nucleotides match TRBD1. CDR3 length: 14 amino acids. The V gene end was trimmed by 3 bases and the J gene end by 6 bases; junction bases not matched to a gene: 10. Germline-derived CDR1 and CDR2 are DFQATT and SNEGSKA (reference sequence).

This clonotype was detected many times. The DNA for the CDR3 is TGTGCCAGCAGTTCCACGACAGGTATCCAAGAGACCCAGTACTTC. Translation gives CASSSTTGIQETQYF. The rearrangement joins TRBV6-5 to TRBJ2-5; the D gene is possibly TRBD1 (6 bases). Trimming removed 4 bases at V and 1 base at J, with 13 bases between. The germline CDR1 and CDR2 sequences are MNHEY and SVGAGI. The CDR3 covers 15 residues.

This clonotype was found many times. V gene TRBV7-2 combines with J gene TRBJ2-7; 7 positions match TRBD1. The CDR3 loop spans 16 amino acids. V trimming: 5 bases; J trimming: 0 bases; junction bases outside the gene matches: 10. Germline loops: CDR1 SGHTA, CDR2 FQGNSA. Here the CDR3 DNA reads TGTGCCAGCAGCCGAGGATCGACAGGGAACTCCTACGAGCAGTACTTC. Amino acid sequence: CASSRGSTGNSYEQYF.

This clonotype has ten or more counts. This sequence joins TRBV27 and TRBJ2-7, with TRBD2 identical over 11 bases. The CDR3 has 16 amino acids. Trimming removed 6 bases from V and 5 bases from J; junction bases left unmatched: 12. Looked up from germline, CDR1 is MNHEY and CDR2 is SMNVEV (reference sequence). CDR3 sequence: CASRKLAGGRGDEQYF. The CDR3 DNA is TGTGCCAGCAGAAAATTAGCGGGAGGGCGGGGCGACGAGCAGTACTTC.

This clonotype was counted many times. The rearrangement links TRBV20-1 to TRBJ2-7, with a possible D match to TRBD2 (6 bases). The CDR3 totals 15 residues. V lost 6 bases, J lost 3 bases, and 21 bases lay in between. Germline loops: CDR1 DFQATT, CDR2 SNEGSKA (reference sequence). The DNA for the CDR3 is TGCAGTGCGGTCCCCCGATCGGGAGATGTCTACGAGCAGTACTTC. It encodes CSAVPRSGDVYEQYF.

This clonotype was seen many times. One end of the junction does not line up with germline, which may come from a read error. The DNA for the CDR3 is TGTGCTAGCAGCCCCAGACAGGGGAACAATGAGCAGTTCTTC. This gives the protein CASSPRQGNNEQFF. This chain connects TRBV7-7 to TRBJ2-1, with 8 bases lining up with TRBD1. The CDR3 contains 14 residues. Per germline, CDR1 SSHAT and CDR2 FNYEAQ (reference sequence).

This clonotype was seen many times. The chain employs TRBV7-6 and TRBJ2-3, with 8 bases fitting TRBD2. Unmatched junction bases numbered 6, after V lost 4 bases and J lost 0 bases. The CDR3 is made up of 16 amino acids. CDR1 is SGHVS and CDR2 is FNYEAQ in the germline V gene. CDR3 bases: TGTGCCAGCAGCTCCAGGGTAGCGGGAAGCACAGATACGCAGTATTTT. Protein: CASSSRVAGSTDTQYF.

This clonotype has a count of ten or more. The genes are TRBV29-1 and TRBJ1-2; D unresolved. The CDR3 is 8 residues long. V was trimmed by 8 bases and J by 8 bases, leaving 6 bases between them. Germline V gene sequence: CDR1 SQVTM, CDR2 ANQGSEA. DNA of the CDR3: TGCAGCTCGGGAGGCTACACCTTC. It specifies CSSGGYTF.

This clonotype was recorded many times. The chain links TRBV12-3 or TRBV12-4 to TRBJ2-1; a weak D match, TRBD2 (6 bases). Trimming shortened V by 6 bases and J by 4 bases, and 13 bases separated the two germline ends. The CDR3 totals 14 residues. The CDR3 loop reads CASSSGLPYNEQFF. CDR3 nucleotides: TGTGCCAGCAGCAGCGGGTTACCTTACAATGAGCAGTTCTTC.

This clonotype was counted a few times. The chain uses TRBV18 and TRBJ2-1; 8 nucleotides line up with TRBD1. The CDR3 length is 16 residues. Germline V gives CDR1 KGHSH, CDR2 LQKENI. The J segment lost 4 bases and the V segment lost 3 bases, leaving 8 bases of the junction unmatched. The CDR3 region is CASSPRDRLLYNEQFF. CDR3 in DNA: TGTGCCAGCTCACCGAGGGACAGGTTGCTATACAATGAGCAGTTCTTC. Full variable domain (outside the CDR3, taken from reference TRBV18 and TRBJ2-1): NAGVMQNPRHLVRRRGQEARLRCSPMKGHSHVYWYRQLPEEGLKFMVYLQKENIIDESGMPKERFSAEFPKEGPSILRIQQVVRGDSAAYFCASSPRDRLLYNEQFFGPGTRLTVL.

This clonotype has ten or more counts. The missing conserved phenylalanine or tryptophan at the end of this CDR3 makes a read error likely. The CDR3 protein is CASSVQRNYGYTS. The CDR3 DNA reads as TGTGCCAGTAGCGTACAGCGTAACTATGGCTACACCTCC. The rearrangement links TRBV19 to TRBJ1-2; D call uncertain. The CDR3 is 13 residues long. Deletions cut 6 bases from V and 1 base from J, with 9 bases between. CDR1 LNHDA and CDR2 SQIVND come from the germline V gene (reference sequence).

Ten or more counts support this clonotype. The chain carries TRBV10-3 and TRBJ2-3; TRBD2 aligns across 11 bases. There are 19 residues in the CDR3. V lost 0 bases to trimming and J lost 2 bases; unmatched junction nucleotides: 10. Germline loops: CDR1 ENHRY, CDR2 SYGVKD. CDR3 residues: CAISESGLAGGVITDTQYF. The CDR3 DNA sequence: TGTGCCATCAGTGAGTCCGGCCTAGCGGGAGGCGTGATCACAGATACGCAGTATTTT.